This T cell receptor (beta chain) was obtained from a study of blood T cell repertoires in COVID-19. Study information: Collection of acute and convalescent COVID-19 samples took place in the United States, Italy and Spain.

Some clones are missing from TCRdb's copy, which holds only in-frame ones; the method was immunoSEQ multiplex PCR. The sample includes fewer than 200,000 clones, around 80% of them seen just once. The V and J ends lost 1 base and 0 bases respectively, with 12 bases between them. Germline V gene lookup returns CDR1 LGHDT and CDR2 YNNKEL (reference sequence). The CDR3 spans 17 residues. The sample comprised peripheral blood. This chain joins TRBV3-1 (or the pseudogene TRBV3-2) and TRBJ1-4; the D gene is possibly TRBD1 (5 bases). This TCR came from a human donor in a cohort sampled during active COVID-19. This CDR3 is CASSQVPGGATNEKLFF. The CDR3 DNA is TGTGCCAGCAGCCAAGTTCCGGGGGGGGCAACTAATGAAAAACTGTTTTTT.